The 21 T cell receptor beta chains below were found in one sample sequenced in a study of T cell changes during pregnancy in multiple sclerosis (dated by TCRdb to about 2019). Library generation was performed with the immunoSEQ multiplex PCR assay. In its TCRdb copy, this immuneACCESS table keeps in-frame sequences only and misses some clones. Where compared with another copy, unresolved V genes explain less than half of these, and the others have no known cause. Recorded for this sample are approximately 29,000 clones; 89% of them occurred a single time. Of the sample, 0.8% falls within the top ten clones. The specimen was CD4+ T cells from peripheral blood mononuclear cells, collected in the second trimester of pregnancy. These receptors were taken from a female donor with multiple sclerosis, enrolled in a pregnancy study.

Here the CDR3 DNA reads TGTGCCAGCAGTTACGGGCAGGGTTTATATGGCTACACCTTC. Translation: CASSYGQGLYGYTF. The chain is built from TRBV6-6 and TRBJ1-2, with a tentative D call TRBD1 (5 bases). The CDR3 sequence is 14 residues long. The germline gives CDR1 MNHNY, CDR2 SVGAGI (reference sequence). Trimming pared 2 bases from V and 5 bases from J, leaving 12 bases between.

The V and J genes are TRBV5-1 and TRBJ2-3; 12 bases match TRBD1. J lost 5 bases, V lost 2 bases, and 18 bases had no gene match. Germline lookup yields CDR1 SGHRS and CDR2 YFSETQ. The CDR3 spans 20 residues. This CDR3 is CASSFRDRGRLAGAGDTQYF. CDR3 sequence (DNA): TGCGCCAGCAGCTTCCGGGACAGGGGGCGGCTAGCGGGGGCTGGAGATACGCAGTATTTT.

The chain combines TRBV6-5 with TRBJ1-5; 7 bases align to TRBD1. This CDR3 has 13 residues. CDR1 is MNHEY, CDR2 SVGAGI, per germline. V was pared by 5 bases and J by 7 bases, with 5 bases of the junction left unmatched. DNA for the CDR3: TGTGCCAGCAGTCCGGACAGGTTCCAGCCCCAGCATTTT. Protein: CASSPDRFQPQHF.

The rearrangement uses TRBV7-9 and TRBJ2-7; 10 nucleotides line up with TRBD1. Germline V gene lookup returns CDR1 SEHNR and CDR2 FQNEAQ (reference sequence). This CDR3 region has 14 residues. J was trimmed by 7 bases and V by 5 bases; bases with no gene match: 8. Here the CDR3 DNA reads TGTGCCAGCAGCCGATGGGACAGGGGTAGGGAGCAGTACTTC. It yields the protein CASSRWDRGREQYF.

The chain is built from TRBV28 and TRBJ2-1, with 7 bases fitting TRBD2. CDR1 is MDHEN and CDR2 is SYDVKM in the germline V gene. The CDR3 sequence is 16 residues long. After removal of 5 bases from V and 7 bases from J, the junction contained 14 bases not matched to a gene. The CDR3 reads CASSGSGAVRYNEQFF. The CDR3 DNA reads TGTGCCAGCAGTGGCAGCGGGGCCGTCCGTTATAATGAGCAGTTCTTC.

V and J are TRBV5-1 and TRBJ2-7, with D possibly being TRBD1 (5 bases). This CDR3 has 14 residues. Germline V gene data show CDR1 as SGHRS and CDR2 as YFSETQ. V was trimmed by 4 bases and J by 0 bases, leaving 11 bases between them. CDR3 nucleotides: TGCGCCAGCAGCCGCTTGACAGACTCCTACGAGCAGTACTTC. Its translation: CASSRLTDSYEQYF.

The gene calls are TRBV15 and TRBJ2-5; 7 positions match TRBD1. Trimming took 4 bases from V and 2 from J; bases not matched to a gene: 7. Germline CDR1 LNHNV, CDR2 YYDKDF (reference sequence). The CDR3 extends over 15 amino acids. CDR3 residues: CATSIPRDSQETQYF. DNA for the CDR3: TGTGCCACCAGCATCCCCCGGGACAGTCAAGAGACCCAGTACTTC.

The chain links TRBV2 to TRBJ2-3; 10 nucleotides align to TRBD2. The junction had 3 bases not matched to a gene; V was cut back by 1 base and J by 5 bases. Germline V gene sequence: CDR1 SNHLY, CDR2 FYNNEI. CDR3 length: 15 residues. The CDR3 sequence is CASSEERGGLDTQYF. In DNA, the CDR3 is TGTGCCAGCAGTGAAGAGCGGGGGGGCCTAGATACGCAGTATTTT.

This clone came up a few times. The rearrangement links TRBV5-6 to TRBJ1-1; 8 bases are a match to TRBD1. Trimming at V came to 0 bases and at J to 5 bases, leaving 9 bases not matched to a gene. This CDR3 comprises 16 residues. Germline CDR1 reads SGHDT; CDR2 reads YYEEEE. The CDR3: CASSLVRTGGLTEAFF. Here the CDR3 DNA reads TGTGCCAGCAGCTTGGTACGCACAGGGGGGTTAACTGAAGCTTTCTTT.

The chain links TRBV5-1 to TRBJ1-1, with D perhaps matching TRBD1 (6 bases). V lost 4 bases to trimming and J lost 5 bases, with 21 bases between them. CDR1 is SGHRS and CDR2 is YFSETQ in the germline V gene. The CDR3 runs 16 residues. In DNA, the CDR3 is TGCGCCAGCAGCCAACAGGGAGTTGCTTCTTTGACTGAAGCTTTCTTT. This sequence encodes CASSQQGVASLTEAFF.

The V and J genes are TRBV5-1 and TRBJ2-7; possible D gene TRBD1, 8 bases. The germline V gene has CDR1 SGHRS and CDR2 YFSETQ. CDR3 size: 15 residues. Trimming stripped 2 bases from V and 1 base from J, with 13 bases between. CDR3 sequence reads: CASSLQGGGSYEQYF. DNA for the CDR3: TGCGCCAGCAGCTTACAGGGGGGGGGATCCTACGAGCAGTACTTC. Drawing the rest from reference TRBV5-1 and TRBJ2-7, the complete variable domain is KAGVTQTPRYLIKTRGQQVTLSCSPISGHRSVSWYQQTPGQGLQFLFEYFSETQRNKGNFPGRFSGRQFSNSRSEMNVSTLELGDSALYLCASSLQGGGSYEQYFGPGTRLTVT.

The J gene is TRBJ1-6, the V gene TRBV5-1; D gene ambiguous. Germline-derived CDR1 and CDR2 are SGHRS and YFSETQ. Trimming stripped 0 bases from V and 0 bases from J, with 10 bases between. There are 17 residues in the CDR3. CDR3 amino acids: CASSLDPQSSYNSPLHF. CDR3 in DNA: TGCGCCAGCAGCTTGGACCCACAGAGCTCCTATAATTCACCCCTCCACTTT.

The rearrangement uses TRBV5-1 and TRBJ1-2; D possibly corresponds to TRBD1 (5 bases). The CDR3 extends over 16 amino acids. The V end lost 1 base, the J end lost 6 bases, and 19 bases lay between the germline ends. Germline values: CDR1 SGHRS, CDR2 YFSETQ. CDR3 in amino acids: CASSLTDPRLGDGYTF. The CDR3 nucleotides are TGCGCCAGCAGCTTGACAGACCCTCGTTTAGGGGATGGCTACACCTTC.

This sequence joins TRBV2 and TRBJ1-6; possibly TRBD1 for D (6 bases). The CDR3 extends over 17 amino acids. CDR1 and CDR2 from the germline V gene are SNHLY and FYNNEI. Trimming shortened V by 5 bases and J by 10 bases, and 24 bases separated the two germline ends. The CDR3 DNA reads TGTGCCAGCAGTAAAAGGACAGTGGCGAATGGCGGATCACCCCTCCACTTT. It yields the protein CASSKRTVANGGSPLHF.

This chain connects TRBV18 to TRBJ2-1, with 12 bases that match TRBD2. V lost 3 bases to trimming and J lost 6 bases; unmatched junction nucleotides: 3. CDR3 length equals 15 residues. In germline, CDR1 is KGHSH, CDR2 LQKENI. CDR3 sequence reads: CASSPRTSGVNEQFF. The CDR3 nucleotides are TGTGCCAGCTCACCGAGGACTAGCGGGGTCAATGAGCAGTTCTTC.

The chain couples TRBV5-6 to TRBJ2-7; D may be TRBD2 (5 bases). Trimming cost V 4 bases and J 2 bases, with 7 bases left between them. Germline V CDR1 and CDR2: SGHDT, YYEEEE. The CDR3 runs 12 residues. The CDR3 DNA sequence: TGTGCCAGCAGCCGAGGGCCCTACGAGCAGTACTTC. It encodes CASSRGPYEQYF.

The rearrangement uses TRBV19 and TRBJ1-2, with unresolved D. Per the germline V gene, CDR1 is LNHDA and CDR2 is SQIVND (reference sequence). CDR3 size: 13 residues. The V end lost 9 bases, the J end lost 6 bases, and 17 bases lay between the germline ends. The CDR3 loop reads CASRTPGRDGYTF. The CDR3 bases are TGTGCCAGCCGGACCCCCGGGAGGGATGGCTACACCTTC. Combining the CDR3 with reference TRBV19 and TRBJ1-2 gives the whole variable domain DGGITQSPKYLFRKEGQNVTLSCEQNLNHDAMYWYRQDPGQGLRLIYYSQIVNDFQKGDIAEGYSVSREKKESFPLTVTSAQKNPTAFYLCASRTPGRDGYTFGSGTRLTVV.

This chain joins TRBV7-2 and TRBJ1-1; D remains ambiguous. The V and J ends lost 7 bases and 5 bases respectively, with 11 bases between them. Germline V gives CDR1 SGHTA, CDR2 FQGNSA. This CDR3 contains 12 residues. This CDR3 reads CASKRVGTEAFF. CDR3 DNA sequence: TGTGCCAGCAAGAGGGTAGGAACTGAAGCTTTCTTT.

The chain's CDR3 is CASSLRQENSPLHF. In DNA form, the CDR3 reads TGTGCCAGCAGCTTAAGACAGGAAAATTCACCCCTCCACTTT. The chain links TRBV7-9 to TRBJ1-6, with D possibly matching TRBD1 (6 bases). CDR1 is SEHNR, CDR2 FQNEAQ, per germline (reference sequence). CDR3 size: 14 residues. With 2 bases removed from V and 7 bases from J, the gap between germline ends came to 9 bases.

This chain uses TRBV6-6 with TRBJ2-1, with D uncertain. From germline, CDR1 is MNHNY and CDR2 SVGAGI (reference sequence). Trimming left V 0 bases short and J 10 bases short, with 7 bases between. The CDR3 is made up of 12 amino acids. The CDR3 DNA sequence: TGTGCCAGCAGTTACTCGGGCAGGGAGCAGTTCTTC. The encoded protein is CASSYSGREQFF.

The gene calls are TRBV6-1 and TRBJ2-2; weak D call: TRBD1 (8 bases). The CDR3 is made up of 15 amino acids. V dropped 5 bases and J dropped 6 bases, with 16 bases sitting between them. Per germline, CDR1 MNHNS and CDR2 SASEGT. DNA for the CDR3: TGTGCCAGCAGTCGAAGGACAGGGAGGGCCGGGGAGCTGTTTTTT. Translation: CASSRRTGRAGELFF.